This TCR beta chain was obtained from a study of cytomegalovirus exposure and HLA in healthy donors. Notes on the study in general: Follow-up analysis found HLA locus-dependent TCR association rates, highest for DRB1 and lowest for HLA-C.

Both 60 Vbeta primers and 13 Jbeta primers went into the PCR. The repertoire was sequenced with immunoSEQ multiplex PCR; TCRdb's copy has only in-frame clones and lacks some. The table includes 30,000 to 40,000 clones, roughly 85% detected once. On this clone: What it binds is not known.

Donors consisted of healthy bone marrow donors. The sequenced sample consisted of PBMCs. The clonotype was recovered from a woman between 40 and 50 years old in good health and CMV-seropositive.

CDR3 sequence (DNA): TGCGCCAGCAGCCAAGATATAGGAGATAATGAAAAACTGTTTTTT. It yields the protein CASSQDIGDNEKLFF. The rearrangement uses TRBV4-3 and TRBJ1-4, with D unresolved. CDR1 is LGHNA and CDR2 is YSLEER in the germline V gene. The CDR3 has 15 amino acids. V lost 0 bases to trimming and J lost 4 bases, with 9 bases between them.